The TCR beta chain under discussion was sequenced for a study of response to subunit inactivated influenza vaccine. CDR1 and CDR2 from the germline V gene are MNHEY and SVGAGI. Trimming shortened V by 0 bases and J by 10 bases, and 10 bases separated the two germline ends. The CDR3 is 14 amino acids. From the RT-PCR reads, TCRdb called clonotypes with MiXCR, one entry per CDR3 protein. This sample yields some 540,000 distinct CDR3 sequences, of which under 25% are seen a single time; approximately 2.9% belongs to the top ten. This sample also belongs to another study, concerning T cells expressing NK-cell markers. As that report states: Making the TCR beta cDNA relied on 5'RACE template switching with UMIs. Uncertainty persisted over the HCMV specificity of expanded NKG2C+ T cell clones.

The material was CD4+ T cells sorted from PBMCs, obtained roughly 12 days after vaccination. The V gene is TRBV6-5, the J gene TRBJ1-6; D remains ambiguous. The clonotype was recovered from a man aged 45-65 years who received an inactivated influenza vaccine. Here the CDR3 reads CASSYSVDGSPLHF. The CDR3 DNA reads TGTGCCAGCAGTTACTCGGTAGACGGCTCACCCCTCCACTTT.